This is a list of T cell receptor beta chains from one sample in a study of tumor-infiltrating lymphocytes in localized non-small cell lung cancer. Assay: immunoSEQ multiplex PCR; the TCRdb copy retains only in-frame clones and omits some. Counted here are about 14,000 clones, approximately 68% occurring once; the ten biggest clones make up 4.1%. The sample comprised lung tumor tissue. The receptors here all came from a human donor with non-small cell lung cancer. Both conserved end residues are part of each CDR3. The D gene is left open where the match is weak. Clone sizes are given selectively: once, few, many, or a class where the clone is expanded.

TRBD1,-,TRBV7-8,TRBJ1-1,CASSLDPWDSMNTEAFF,TGTGCCAGCAGCTTAGATCCTTGGGACAGCATGAACACTGAAGCTTTCTTT
-,-,TRBV18,TRBJ2-7,CASSPQGSEQYF,TGTGCCAGCTCACCACAGGGGAGCGAGCAGTACTTC
TRBD1,medium-sized,TRBV6-1,TRBJ1-2,CASSIAPGQGYTF,TGTGCCAGCAGTATAGCCCCGGGACAGGGATACACCTTC
-,-,TRBV28,TRBJ2-7,CASSPRTGTVAYEQYF,TGTGCCAGCAGCCCCCGTACAGGGACGGTGGCCTACGAGCAGTACTTC
TRBD1,few,TRBV28,TRBJ2-7,CASRGTETYEQYF,TGTGCCAGCAGGGGGACAGAGACCTACGAGCAGTACTTC
TRBD1,-,TRBV28,TRBJ2-1,CASTDRGQYNEQFF,TGTGCCAGCACGGACAGGGGCCAATACAATGAGCAGTTCTTC
TRBD2,-,TRBV6-1,TRBJ2-1,CASSAGLAHSNEQFF,TGTGCCAGCAGTGCGGGACTAGCCCACTCCAATGAGCAGTTCTTC
-,-,TRBV7-9,TRBJ1-5,CASSLAGQPQHF,TGTGCCAGCAGCTTAGCGGGGCAGCCCCAGCATTTT
-,-,TRBV5-4,TRBJ1-1,CASSLGQVNTEAFF,TGTGCCAGCAGCTTGGGTCAGGTGAACACTGAAGCTTTCTTT
TRBD1,-,TRBV2,TRBJ1-5,CASSYTGDQPQHF,TGTGCCAGCAGTTATACAGGGGACCAGCCCCAGCATTTT
-,few,TRBV9,TRBJ1-1,CASSNMNTEAFF,TGTGCCAGCTCTAACATGAACACTGAAGCTTTCTTT
-,few,TRBV5-5,TRBJ1-1,CASSLLGQVNTEAFF,TGTGCCAGCAGCTTGTTGGGGCAGGTGAACACTGAAGCTTTCTTT
-,-,TRBV5-1,TRBJ2-7,CASSPSSTTYEQYF,TGCGCCAGCAGCCCCAGTTCCACCACCTACGAGCAGTACTTC
TRBD1,-,TRBV5-1,TRBJ2-7,CASRGQGPPYEQYF,TGCGCCAGCAGGGGACAGGGGCCCCCCTACGAGCAGTACTTC